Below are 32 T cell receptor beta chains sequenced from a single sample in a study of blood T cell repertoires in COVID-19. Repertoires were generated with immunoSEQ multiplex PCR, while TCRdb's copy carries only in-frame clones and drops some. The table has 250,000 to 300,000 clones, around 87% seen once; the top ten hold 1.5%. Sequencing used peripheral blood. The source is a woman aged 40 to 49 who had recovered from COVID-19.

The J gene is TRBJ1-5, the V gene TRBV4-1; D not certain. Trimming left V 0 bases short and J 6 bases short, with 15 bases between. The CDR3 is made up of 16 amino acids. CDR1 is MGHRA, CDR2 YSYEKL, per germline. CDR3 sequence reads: CASSQDLRGLGQPQHF. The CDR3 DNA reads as TGCGCCAGCAGCCAAGATTTGAGAGGGCTGGGTCAGCCCCAGCATTTT.

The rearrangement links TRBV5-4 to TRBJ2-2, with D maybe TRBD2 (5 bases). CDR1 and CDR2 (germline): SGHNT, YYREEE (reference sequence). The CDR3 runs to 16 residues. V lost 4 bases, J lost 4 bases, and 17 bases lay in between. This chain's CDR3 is CASSDPRRGGTGELFF. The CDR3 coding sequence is TGTGCCAGCAGCGACCCGAGGCGTGGAGGCACCGGGGAGCTGTTTTTT. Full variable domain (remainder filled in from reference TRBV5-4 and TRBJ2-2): ETGVTQSPTHLIKTRGQQVTLRCSSQSGHNTVSWYQQALGQGPQFIFQYYREEENGRGNFPPRFSGLQFPNYSSELNVNALELDDSALYLCASSDPRRGGTGELFFGEGSRLTVL.

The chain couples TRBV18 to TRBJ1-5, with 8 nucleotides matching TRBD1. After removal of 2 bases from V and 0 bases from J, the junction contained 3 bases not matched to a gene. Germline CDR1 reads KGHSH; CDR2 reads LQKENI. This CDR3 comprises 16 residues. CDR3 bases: TGTGCCAGCTCACCAGACAGGGGATATAGCAATCAGCCCCAGCATTTT. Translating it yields CASSPDRGYSNQPQHF.

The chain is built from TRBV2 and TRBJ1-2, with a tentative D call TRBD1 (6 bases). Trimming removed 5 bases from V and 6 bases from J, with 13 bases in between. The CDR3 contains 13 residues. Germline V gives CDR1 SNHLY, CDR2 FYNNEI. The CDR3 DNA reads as TGTGCCAGCAGTACGTACAGGGTAGATGGCTACACCTTC. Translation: CASSTYRVDGYTF. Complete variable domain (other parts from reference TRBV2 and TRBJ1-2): EPEVTQTPSHQVTQMGQEVILRCVPISNHLYFYWYRQILGQKVEFLVSFYNNEISEKSEIFDDQFSVERPDGSNFTLKIRSTKLEDSAMYFCASSTYRVDGYTFGSGTRLTVV.

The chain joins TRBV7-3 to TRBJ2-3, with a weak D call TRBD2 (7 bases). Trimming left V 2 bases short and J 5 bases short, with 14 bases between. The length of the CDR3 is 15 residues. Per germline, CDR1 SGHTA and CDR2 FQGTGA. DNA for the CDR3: TGTGCCAGCAGCTTAGTGCTCGGGGGGCTAGATACGCAGTATTTT. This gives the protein CASSLVLGGLDTQYF.

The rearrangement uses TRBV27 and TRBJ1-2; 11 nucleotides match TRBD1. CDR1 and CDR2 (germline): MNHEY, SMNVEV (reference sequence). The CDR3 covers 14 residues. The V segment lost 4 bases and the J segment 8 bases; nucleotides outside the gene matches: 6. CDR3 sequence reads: CASSWAGQGVGYTF. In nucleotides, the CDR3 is TGTGCCAGCAGTTGGGCGGGACAGGGGGTAGGCTACACCTTC.

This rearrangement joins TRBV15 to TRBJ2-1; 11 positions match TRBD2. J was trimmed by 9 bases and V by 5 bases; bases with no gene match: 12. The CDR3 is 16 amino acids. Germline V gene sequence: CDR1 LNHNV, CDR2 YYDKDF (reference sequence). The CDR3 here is CATSPPGSGGAVEQFF. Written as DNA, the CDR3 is TGTGCCACCAGCCCACCGGGTAGCGGGGGGGCGGTTGAGCAGTTCTTC. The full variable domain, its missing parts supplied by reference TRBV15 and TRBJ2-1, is DAMVIQNPRYQVTQFGKPVTLSCSQTLNHNVMYWYQQKSSQAPKLLFHYYDKDFNNEADTPDNFQSRRPNTSFCFLDIRSPGLGDTAMYLCATSPPGSGGAVEQFFGPGTRLTVL.

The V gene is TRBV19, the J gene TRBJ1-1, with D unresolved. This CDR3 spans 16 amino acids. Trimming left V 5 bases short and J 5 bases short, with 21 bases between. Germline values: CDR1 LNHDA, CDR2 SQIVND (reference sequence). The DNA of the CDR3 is TGTGCCAGTAGTCCCCTCCCCGGGGTCCCCAGAACTGAAGCTTTCTTT. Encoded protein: CASSPLPGVPRTEAFF. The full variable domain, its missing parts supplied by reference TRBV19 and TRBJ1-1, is DGGITQSPKYLFRKEGQNVTLSCEQNLNHDAMYWYRQDPGQGLRLIYYSQIVNDFQKGDIAEGYSVSREKKESFPLTVTSAQKNPTAFYLCASSPLPGVPRTEAFFGQGTRLTVV.

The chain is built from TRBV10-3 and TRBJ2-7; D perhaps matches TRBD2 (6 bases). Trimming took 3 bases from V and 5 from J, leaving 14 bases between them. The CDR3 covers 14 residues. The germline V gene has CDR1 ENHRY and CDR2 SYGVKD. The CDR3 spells CAISDGGVTDEQYF. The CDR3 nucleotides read TGTGCCATCAGTGACGGCGGGGTAACGGACGAGCAGTACTTC.

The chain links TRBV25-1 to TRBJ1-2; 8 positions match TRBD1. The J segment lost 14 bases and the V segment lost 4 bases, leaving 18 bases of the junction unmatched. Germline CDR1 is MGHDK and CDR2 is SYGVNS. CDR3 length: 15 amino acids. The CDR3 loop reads CASSAPGQGDIIRTF. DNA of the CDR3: TGTGCCAGCAGTGCCCCCGGACAGGGAGACATTATAAGAACCTTC.

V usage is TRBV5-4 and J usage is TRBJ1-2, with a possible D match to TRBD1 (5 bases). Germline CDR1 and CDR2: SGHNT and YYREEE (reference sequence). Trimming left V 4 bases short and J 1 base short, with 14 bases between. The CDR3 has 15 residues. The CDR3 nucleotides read TGTGCCAGCAGCCCAGACAGCCGGATTAACTATGGCTACACCTTC. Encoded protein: CASSPDSRINYGYTF.

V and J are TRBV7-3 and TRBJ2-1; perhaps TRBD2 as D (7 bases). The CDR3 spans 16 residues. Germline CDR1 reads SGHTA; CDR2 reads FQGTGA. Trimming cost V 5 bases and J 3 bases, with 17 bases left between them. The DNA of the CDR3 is TGTGCCAGCAGCCCTACGGCGGGGGCACTCTACAATGAGCAGTTCTTC. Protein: CASSPTAGALYNEQFF.

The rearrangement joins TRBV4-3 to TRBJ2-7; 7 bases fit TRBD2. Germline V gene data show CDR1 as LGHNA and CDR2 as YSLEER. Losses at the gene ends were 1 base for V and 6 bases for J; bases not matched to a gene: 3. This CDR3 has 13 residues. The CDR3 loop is CASSQVGGVEQYF. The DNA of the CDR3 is TGCGCCAGCAGCCAAGTGGGGGGGGTCGAGCAGTACTTC.

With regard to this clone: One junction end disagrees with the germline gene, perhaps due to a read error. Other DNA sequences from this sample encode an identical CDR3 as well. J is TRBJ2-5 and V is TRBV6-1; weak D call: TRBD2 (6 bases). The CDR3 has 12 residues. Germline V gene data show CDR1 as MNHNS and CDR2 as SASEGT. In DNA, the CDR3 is TGTGCCAGCAGCGAAGGAGGGGAGACCCAGTACTTC. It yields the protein CASSEGGETQYF.

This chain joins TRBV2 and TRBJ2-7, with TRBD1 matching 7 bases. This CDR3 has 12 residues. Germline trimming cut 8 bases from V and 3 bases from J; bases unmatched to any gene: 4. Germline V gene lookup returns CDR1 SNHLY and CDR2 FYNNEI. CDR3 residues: CASEGDSYEQYF. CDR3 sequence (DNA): TGTGCCAGCGAAGGGGACAGCTACGAGCAGTACTTC.

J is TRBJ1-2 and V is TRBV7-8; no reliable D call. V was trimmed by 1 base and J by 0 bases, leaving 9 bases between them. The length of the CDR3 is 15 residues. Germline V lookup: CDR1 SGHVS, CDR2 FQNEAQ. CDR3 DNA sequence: TGTGCCAGCAGCTTAGGGGCAGGCCCTAACTATGGCTACACCTTC. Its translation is CASSLGAGPNYGYTF.

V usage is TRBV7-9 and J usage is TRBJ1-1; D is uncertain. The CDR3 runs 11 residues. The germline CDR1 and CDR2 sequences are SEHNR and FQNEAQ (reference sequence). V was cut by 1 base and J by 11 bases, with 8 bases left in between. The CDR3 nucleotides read TGTGCCAGCAGCTTAGTAGAGTGGGCTTTCTTT. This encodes CASSLVEWAFF.

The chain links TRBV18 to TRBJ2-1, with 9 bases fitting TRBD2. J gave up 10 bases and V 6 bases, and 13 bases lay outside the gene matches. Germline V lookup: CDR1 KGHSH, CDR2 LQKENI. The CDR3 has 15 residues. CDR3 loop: CASSPGGGGAREQFF. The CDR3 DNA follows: TGTGCCAGCTCCCCCGGAGGCGGGGGGGCCCGAGAGCAGTTCTTC.

CDR3 DNA: TGTGCCAGTAGCAAGGGGTCCACTGAAGCTTTCTTT. Its translation: CASSKGSTEAFF. V is TRBV19 and J is TRBJ1-1; D possibly corresponds to TRBD1 (5 bases). The germline CDR1 and CDR2 sequences are LNHDA and SQIVND (reference sequence). The CDR3 is made up of 12 amino acids. The V end was cut by 6 bases, the J end by 4 bases, with 9 bases between.

The CDR3 loop reads CASSPSGDQETQYF. In DNA form, the CDR3 reads TGTGCCAGCAGCCCTAGCGGGGACCAAGAGACCCAGTACTTC. The rearrangement links TRBV4-2 to TRBJ2-5; 9 bases agree with TRBD2. The length of the CDR3 is 14 residues. Germline V gene data show CDR1 as LGHNA and CDR2 as YNFKEQ. V lost 4 bases and J lost 0; bases outside the gene matches: 0.

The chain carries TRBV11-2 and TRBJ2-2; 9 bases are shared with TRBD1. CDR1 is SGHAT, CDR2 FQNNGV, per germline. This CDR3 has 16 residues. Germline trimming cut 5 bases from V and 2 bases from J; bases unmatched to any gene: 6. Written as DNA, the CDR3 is TGTGCCAGCAGCAAACGGGGACAGGGAAACACCGGGGAGCTGTTTTTT. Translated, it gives CASSKRGQGNTGELFF.

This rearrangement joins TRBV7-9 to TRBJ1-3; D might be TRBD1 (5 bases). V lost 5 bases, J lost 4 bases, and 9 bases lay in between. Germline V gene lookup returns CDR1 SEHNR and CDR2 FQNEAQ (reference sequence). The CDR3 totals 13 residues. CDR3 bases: TGTGCCAGCAGCCCCAAGGGGGGAAACACCATATATTTT. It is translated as CASSPKGGNTIYF.

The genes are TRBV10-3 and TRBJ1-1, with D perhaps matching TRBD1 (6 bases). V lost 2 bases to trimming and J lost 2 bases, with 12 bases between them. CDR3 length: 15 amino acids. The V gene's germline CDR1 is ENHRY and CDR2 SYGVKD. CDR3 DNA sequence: TGTGCCATCAGTGAGCGCGGGGGCGCTAACACTGAAGCTTTCTTT. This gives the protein CAISERGGANTEAFF.

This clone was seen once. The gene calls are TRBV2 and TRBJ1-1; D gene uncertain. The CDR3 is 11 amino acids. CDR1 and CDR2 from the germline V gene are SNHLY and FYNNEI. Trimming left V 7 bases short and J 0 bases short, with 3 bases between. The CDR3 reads CASTVNTEAFF. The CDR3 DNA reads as TGTGCCAGCACAGTGAACACTGAAGCTTTCTTT.

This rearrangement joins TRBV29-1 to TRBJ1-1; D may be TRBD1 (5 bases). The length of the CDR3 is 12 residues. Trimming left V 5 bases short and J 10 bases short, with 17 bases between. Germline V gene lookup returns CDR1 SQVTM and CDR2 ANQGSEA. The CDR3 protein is CSVWGAELGAFF. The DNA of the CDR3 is TGCAGCGTTTGGGGCGCGGAGTTGGGAGCTTTCTTT. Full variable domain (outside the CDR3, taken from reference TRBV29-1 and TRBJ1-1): SAVISQKPSRDICQRGTSLTIQCQVDSQVTMMFWYRQQPGQSLTLIATANQGSEATYESGFVIDKFPISRPNLTFSTLTVSNMSPEDSSIYLCSVWGAELGAFFGQGTRLTVV.

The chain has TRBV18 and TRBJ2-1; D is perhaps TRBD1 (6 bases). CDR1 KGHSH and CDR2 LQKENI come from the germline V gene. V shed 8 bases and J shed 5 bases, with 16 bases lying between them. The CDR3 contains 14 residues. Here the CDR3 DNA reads TGTGCCAGCCGATCCGGGACACAGCACAATGAGCAGTTCTTC. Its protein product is CASRSGTQHNEQFF. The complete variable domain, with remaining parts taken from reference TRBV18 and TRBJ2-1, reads NAGVMQNPRHLVRRRGQEARLRCSPMKGHSHVYWYRQLPEEGLKFMVYLQKENIIDESGMPKERFSAEFPKEGPSILRIQQVVRGDSAAYFCASRSGTQHNEQFFGPGTRLTVL.

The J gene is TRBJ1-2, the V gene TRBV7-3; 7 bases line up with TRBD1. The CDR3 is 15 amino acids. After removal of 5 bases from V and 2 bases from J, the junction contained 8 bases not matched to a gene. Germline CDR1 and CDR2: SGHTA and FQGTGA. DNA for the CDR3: TGTGCCAGCAGCCAAGGGACAGCTGGGAACTATGGCTACACCTTC. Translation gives CASSQGTAGNYGYTF.

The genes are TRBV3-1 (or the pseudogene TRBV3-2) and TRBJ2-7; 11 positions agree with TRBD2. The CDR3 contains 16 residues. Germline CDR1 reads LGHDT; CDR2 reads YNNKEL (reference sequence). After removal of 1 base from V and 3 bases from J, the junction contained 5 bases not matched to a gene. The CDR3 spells CASSQAPGTSGYEQYF. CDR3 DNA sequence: TGTGCCAGCAGCCAAGCGCCCGGGACTAGCGGCTACGAGCAGTACTTC.

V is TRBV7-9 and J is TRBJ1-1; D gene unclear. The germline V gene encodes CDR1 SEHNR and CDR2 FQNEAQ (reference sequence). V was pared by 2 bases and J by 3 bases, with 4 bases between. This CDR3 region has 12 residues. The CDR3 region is CASSLQYTEAFF. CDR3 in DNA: TGTGCCAGCAGCTTACAATACACTGAAGCTTTCTTT.

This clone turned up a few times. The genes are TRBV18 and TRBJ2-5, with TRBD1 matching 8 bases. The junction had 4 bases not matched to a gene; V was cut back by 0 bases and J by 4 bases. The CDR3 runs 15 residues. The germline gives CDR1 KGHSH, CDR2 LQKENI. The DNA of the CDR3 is TGTGCCAGCTCACCACCCGAACAGGGGGGAGAGACCCAGTACTTC. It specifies CASSPPEQGGETQYF.

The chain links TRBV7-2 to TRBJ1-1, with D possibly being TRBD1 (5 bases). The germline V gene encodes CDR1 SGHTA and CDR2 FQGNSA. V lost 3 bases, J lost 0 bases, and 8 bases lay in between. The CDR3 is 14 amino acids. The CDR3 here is CASSFQGMNTEAFF. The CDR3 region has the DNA TGTGCCAGCAGCTTTCAGGGTATGAACACTGAAGCTTTCTTT.

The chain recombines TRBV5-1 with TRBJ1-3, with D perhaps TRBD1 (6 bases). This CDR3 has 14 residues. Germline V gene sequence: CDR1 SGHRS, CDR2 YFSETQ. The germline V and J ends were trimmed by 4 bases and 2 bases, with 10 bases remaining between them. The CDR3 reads CASSPGVAGNTIYF. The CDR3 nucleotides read TGCGCCAGCAGCCCAGGGGTTGCTGGAAACACCATATATTTT.